This TCR beta chain was found in a study of neurological immune-mediated disorders. Study-level findings and limits: When grouped phylogenetically, the repertoires of 18 of the 34 multiple sclerosis patients fell together in one related-CDR3 cluster, which is a possible signature. Because no CDR3 amino acid sequences were shared across subjects by expanded clones, private repertoires were suggested in all groups.

The team produced cDNA through 5'RACE using 10-nucleotide random UMIs. From 15-18 subjects, every sequencing run obtained over 180 million TCR-beta sequences. In TCRdb, the 5' RACE reads were re-called with MiXCR into one record per CDR3 protein. The sample lists roughly 65,000 distinct CDR3 sequences; roughly 4.9% were seen once. This clonotype was recorded many times. Its antigen is not known. CDR3 size: 18 residues. The germline gives CDR1 SGHRS, CDR2 YFSETQ. Trimming cost V 0 bases and J 0 bases, with 16 bases left between them. This rearrangement joins TRBV5-1 to TRBJ1-3, with a tentative D call TRBD1 (5 bases). The sample consisted of PBMCs. The clonotype comes from a human donor with multiple sclerosis. The donor label of this sample is uncertain. DNA of the CDR3: TGCGCCAGCAGCTTGGCCGGGGCAGGATCAAGCTCTGGAAACACCATATATTTT. Its protein is CASSLAGAGSSSGNTIYF.